This paragraph covers one T cell receptor beta chain sequence. Its binding antigen is unknown. One base away there is no much larger clone; base qualities are not given. The CDR3 regions of human TCRbeta chains were analyzed by immunosequencing. Concerning the study's data processing: TCRs in the repertoires were matched against a reference library of SARS-CoV-2-specific TCRs that had been generated with the MIRA antigen-specificity platform. Breadth was defined as the fraction of unique TCRs that were SARS-CoV-2-associated. Depth was defined as the fraction of total T cells that were SARS-CoV-2-associated. Using the MIRA data, every spike-specific TCR was mapped to the spike region that the TCR reacted to and assigned to either a CD4 or a CD8 class. Log10-transformed breadth and depth values were compared by one-way ANOVA with Sidak's multiple comparisons tests. TCRdb limited this immuneACCESS table to in-frame rearrangements with V and J called. A share of clones is missing; checked studies link under half to unresolved V genes, and the rest is unexplained. That table is the source of V, J and clone size, and D and trimming were worked out from the DNA. The sample profile shows about 120,000 clones; approximately 89% of them were found once. The top ten clones comprise roughly 4.5% of the sample.

The data are from a study of T cell responses to AZD1222 COVID-19 vaccine (dated by TCRdb to 2020 to 2023). Context from the whole study: AZD1222 recipients with second doses at about 4 weeks or about 12 weeks were pooled, because spike-specific TCR depth and breadth did not differ between schedules. TCR sequencing was performed for 233 trial participants, of whom about 200 were given two doses of AZD1222 and around 25 were given two doses of MenACWY control vaccine. Trial participants were enrolled into age subgroups of 18-55, 56-69 and 70-plus years, which contained approximately 150, 30 and 60 TCR-sequenced participants, respectively.

Including the terminal cysteine and phenylalanine, the CDR3 comprises 19 residues. Just CDR3 DNA is preserved here, 57 bases in frame from base 1. The investigation overall reported the following: Vaccine-associated CD4 TCRs spanned the whole spike protein, with dominant responses in regions 160-218 and 743-854. Most participants were white British and females outnumbered males, and the authors suggested that clonal diversity may have been underestimated. A significant rise in spike-specific TCR breadth and depth was observed after two AZD1222 doses relative to day 0 and relative to MenACWY recipients. The 56-69-year group was small, and its depth increase did not reach significance, likely because of low power. Only a handful of AZD1222 recipients were SARS-CoV-2 seropositive at baseline, limiting conclusions about previously exposed vaccinees. Reportedly, close to half of the unique spike-specific TCRs recognized epitopes lying outside the regions that are mutated in the B.1.351 and B.1.1.7 variants. Because no day 14 peak-response samples were available, the repertoires could be characterized only after the peak T cell response.

What this sample's time point label stands for: baseline before first vaccination. Vaccinee samples came from UK trials COV001 and COV002, including a single-blind randomized controlled phase 2/3 trial of AZD1222 (ChAdOx1 nCoV-19) in healthy adults. For TCRbeta chain sequencing, PBMC samples from trial participants were taken at day 0 and at day 28 after the second dose. This receptor was identified in an adult in good health. In this chain, TRBV21-1 is recombined with TRBJ2-2; the table's D gene call, TRBD2, was not cross checked with the DNA. TRBV21-1 is tagged as a pseudogene. The sample was peripheral blood, taken on day 0 of AZD1222 vaccination. The DNA is as follows: TGTGCCAGCAGCAAAGCGGGAGAAGCGGGGGGAGGCCGCACCGGGGAGCTGTTTTTT. The translation is CASSKAGEAGGGRTGELFF.